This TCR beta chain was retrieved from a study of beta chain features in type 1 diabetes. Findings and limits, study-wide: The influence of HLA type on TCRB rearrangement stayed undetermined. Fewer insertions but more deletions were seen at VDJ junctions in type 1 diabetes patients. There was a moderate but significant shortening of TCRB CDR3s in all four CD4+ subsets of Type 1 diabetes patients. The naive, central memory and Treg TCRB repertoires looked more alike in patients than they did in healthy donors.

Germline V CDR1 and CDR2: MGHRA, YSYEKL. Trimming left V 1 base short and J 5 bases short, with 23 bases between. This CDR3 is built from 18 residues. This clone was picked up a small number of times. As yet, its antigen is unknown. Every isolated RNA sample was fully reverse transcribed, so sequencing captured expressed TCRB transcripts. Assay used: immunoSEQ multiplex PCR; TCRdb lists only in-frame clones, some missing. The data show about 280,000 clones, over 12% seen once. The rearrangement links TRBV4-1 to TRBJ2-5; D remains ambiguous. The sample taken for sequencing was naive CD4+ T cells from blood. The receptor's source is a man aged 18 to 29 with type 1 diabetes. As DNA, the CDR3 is TGCGCCAGCAGCCAAGGCACCCTATACCGAGGTCCGCGGGAGACCCAGTACTTC. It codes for CASSQGTLYRGPRETQYF.